The 8 T cell receptor beta chains below all came from one sample that was sequenced in a study of graft-versus-host responses after intestinal transplantation. Produced via immunoSEQ multiplex PCR; TCRdb's table is partial and in-frame only. The sample contains around 50,000 clones, around nine tenths of which appear only once. The starting material was PBMCs, obtained 26 days after transplant. These receptors all come from a human patient who received an intestinal transplant, so some T cells may come from the graft donor.

The rearrangement joins TRBV10-3 to TRBJ2-1, with 10 bases aligning to TRBD2. The CDR3 totals 16 residues. Germline loops: CDR1 ENHRY, CDR2 SYGVKD. The J segment lost 5 bases and the V segment lost 3 bases, leaving 7 bases of the junction unmatched. The CDR3 bases are TGTGCCATCAGTGAAACTAGCGGGATCCGGAACAATGAGCAGTTCTTC. Translation gives CAISETSGIRNNEQFF.

The J gene is TRBJ1-5, the V gene TRBV27, with D possibly being TRBD1 (5 bases). Germline V gives CDR1 MNHEY, CDR2 SMNVEV (reference sequence). Trimming left V 0 bases short and J 6 bases short, with 15 bases between. The CDR3 sequence is 16 residues long. The CDR3 sequence is CASSLSWQGPTQPQHF. The CDR3 DNA reads as TGTGCCAGCAGTTTATCATGGCAGGGCCCAACTCAGCCCCAGCATTTT.

In DNA, the CDR3 is TGTGCCAGCTCATTAGCGGCCTCCTACAATGAGCAGTTCTTC. Protein product: CASSLAASYNEQFF. The gene calls are TRBV6-5 and TRBJ2-1; possible D gene TRBD2, 6 bases. Trimming stripped 8 bases from V and 0 bases from J, with 11 bases between. The CDR3 has 14 amino acids. The germline CDR1 and CDR2 sequences are MNHEY and SVGAGI.

The rearrangement links TRBV11-1 to TRBJ2-7; TRBD1 agrees at 8 bases. Trimming at V came to 5 bases and at J to 1 base, leaving 13 bases not matched to a gene. This CDR3 comprises 17 residues. Per germline, CDR1 SGHAT and CDR2 FQDESV (reference sequence). In nucleotides, the CDR3 is TGTGCCAGCAGCGTGACCTCCTCGTGGGACAGGTCCTACGAGCAGTACTTC. This encodes CASSVTSSWDRSYEQYF.

This clone has only a few counts. This sequence joins TRBV4-3 and TRBJ2-3; possibly TRBD2 for D (6 bases). The CDR3 spans 17 residues. The germline CDR1 and CDR2 sequences are LGHNA and YSLEER. V was trimmed by 0 bases and J by 6 bases, leaving 19 bases between them. As DNA, the CDR3 is TGCGCCAGCAGCCAAGATCGGGACTTGACGACCACCGATACGCAGTATTTT. Protein product: CASSQDRDLTTTDTQYF.

This clone was detected only a few times. The gene calls are TRBV19 and TRBJ1-4; D possibly corresponds to TRBD1 (5 bases). V lost 3 bases and J 4 bases, leaving 9 bases between the germline ends. Germline V CDR1 and CDR2: LNHDA, SQIVND (reference sequence). This CDR3 spans 14 amino acids. DNA for the CDR3: TGTGCCAGTAGTATGAGAAGGGGTAATGAAAAACTGTTTTTT. Residues: CASSMRRGNEKLFF.

The chain carries TRBV15 and TRBJ2-2; 10 bases map to TRBD1. This CDR3 spans 14 amino acids. V lost 5 bases and J lost 5; bases outside the gene matches: 2. The V gene's germline CDR1 is LNHNV and CDR2 YYDKDF (reference sequence). The CDR3 DNA reads as TGTGCCACCAGCTGGGACAGGGGAACCGGGGAGCTGTTTTTT. Protein sequence: CATSWDRGTGELFF.

The J gene is TRBJ1-2, the V gene TRBV21-1; the D call of TRBD1 is as the table states it, not checked on the DNA. TRBV21-1 is a pseudogene. CDR3 length: 13 residues. DNA of the CDR3: TGTGCCAGCAGCAAATTTATCAGCTATGGCTACACCTTC. The encoded protein is CASSKFISYGYTF.